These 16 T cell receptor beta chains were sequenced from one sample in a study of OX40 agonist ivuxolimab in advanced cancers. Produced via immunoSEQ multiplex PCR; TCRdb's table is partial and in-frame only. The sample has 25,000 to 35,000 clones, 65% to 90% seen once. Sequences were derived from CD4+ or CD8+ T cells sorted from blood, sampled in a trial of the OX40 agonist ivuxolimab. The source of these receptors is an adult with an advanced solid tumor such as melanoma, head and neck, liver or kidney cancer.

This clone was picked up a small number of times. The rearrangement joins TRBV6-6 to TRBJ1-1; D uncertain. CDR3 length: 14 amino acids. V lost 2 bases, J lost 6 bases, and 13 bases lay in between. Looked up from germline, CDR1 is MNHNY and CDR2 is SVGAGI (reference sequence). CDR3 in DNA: TGTGCCAGCAGTTACGGGCGGGGAATCCCTGAAGCTTTCTTT. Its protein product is CASSYGRGIPEAFF.

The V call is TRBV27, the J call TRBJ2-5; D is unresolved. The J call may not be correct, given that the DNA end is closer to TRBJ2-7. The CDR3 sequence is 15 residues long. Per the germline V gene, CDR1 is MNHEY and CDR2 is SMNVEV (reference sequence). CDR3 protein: CASSLSGNPASEQYF. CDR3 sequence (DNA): TGTGCCAGCAGTTTATCGGGCAACCCGGCCTCCGAGCAGTACTTC.

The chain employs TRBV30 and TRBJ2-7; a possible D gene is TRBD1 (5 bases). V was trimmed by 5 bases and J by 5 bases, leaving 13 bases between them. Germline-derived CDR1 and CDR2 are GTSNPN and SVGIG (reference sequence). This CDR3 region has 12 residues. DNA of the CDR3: TGTGCCTGGGGGGCCGGCCTGCACGAGCAGTACTTC. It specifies CAWGAGLHEQYF.

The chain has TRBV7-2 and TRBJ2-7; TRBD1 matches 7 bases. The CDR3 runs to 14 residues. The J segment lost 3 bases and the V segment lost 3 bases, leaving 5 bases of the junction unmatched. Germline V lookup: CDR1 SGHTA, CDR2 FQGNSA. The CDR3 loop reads CASSFATGDYEQYF. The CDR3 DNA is TGTGCCAGCAGCTTTGCTACAGGGGACTACGAGCAGTACTTC.

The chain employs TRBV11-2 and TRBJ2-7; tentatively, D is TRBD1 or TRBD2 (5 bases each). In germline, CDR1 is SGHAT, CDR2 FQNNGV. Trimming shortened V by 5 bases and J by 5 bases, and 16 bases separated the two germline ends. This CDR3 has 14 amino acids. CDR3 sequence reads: CASSAAGTFNEQYF. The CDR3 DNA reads TGTGCCAGCAGCGCCGCCGGGACGTTCAACGAGCAGTACTTC.

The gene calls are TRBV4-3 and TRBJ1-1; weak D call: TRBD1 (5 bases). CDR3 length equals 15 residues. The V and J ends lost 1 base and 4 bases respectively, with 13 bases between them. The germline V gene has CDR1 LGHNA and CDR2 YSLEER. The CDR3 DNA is TGCGCCAGCAGCCAAGCCCGGGGGGGAGGCACTGAAGCTTTCTTT. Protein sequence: CASSQARGGGTEAFF.

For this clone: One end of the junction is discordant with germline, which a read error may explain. This chain's CDR3 is CASRRGPGGIYEQYF. For the CDR3, the DNA is TGCGCCAGCAGAAGAGGGCCAGGGGGCATTTACGAGCAGTACTTC. The chain carries TRBV9 and TRBJ2-7, with 8 bases fitting TRBD1. Germline loops: CDR1 SGDLS, CDR2 YYNGEE. The CDR3 spans 15 residues.

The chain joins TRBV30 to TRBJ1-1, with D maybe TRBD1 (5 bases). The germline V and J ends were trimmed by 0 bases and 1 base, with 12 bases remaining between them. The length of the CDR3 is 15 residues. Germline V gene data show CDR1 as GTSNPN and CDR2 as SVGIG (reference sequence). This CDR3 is CAWSVHGAGNTEAFF. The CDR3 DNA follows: TGTGCCTGGAGTGTACACGGGGCGGGGAACACTGAAGCTTTCTTT.

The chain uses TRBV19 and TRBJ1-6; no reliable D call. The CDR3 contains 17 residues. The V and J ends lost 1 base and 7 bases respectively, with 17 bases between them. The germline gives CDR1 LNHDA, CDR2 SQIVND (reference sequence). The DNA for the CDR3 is TGTGCCAGTAGTATAGCATTTGCCGCACCCCAAAATTCACCCCTCCACTTT. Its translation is CASSIAFAAPQNSPLHF. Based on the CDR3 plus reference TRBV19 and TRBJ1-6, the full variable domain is DGGITQSPKYLFRKEGQNVTLSCEQNLNHDAMYWYRQDPGQGLRLIYYSQIVNDFQKGDIAEGYSVSREKKESFPLTVTSAQKNPTAFYLCASSIAFAAPQNSPLHFGNGTRLTVT.

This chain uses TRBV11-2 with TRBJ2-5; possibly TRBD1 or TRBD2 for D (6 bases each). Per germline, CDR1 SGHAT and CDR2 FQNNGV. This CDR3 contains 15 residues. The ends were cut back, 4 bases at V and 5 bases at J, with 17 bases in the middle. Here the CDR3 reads CASSSPPGARETQYF. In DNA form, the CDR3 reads TGTGCCAGCAGCTCCCCCCCGGGGGCGAGGGAGACCCAGTACTTC.

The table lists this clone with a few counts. The CDR3 spells CASSLLGYNSPLHF. CDR3 bases: TGTGCCAGCAGTTTATTGGGTTATAATTCACCCCTCCACTTT. The chain combines TRBV27 with TRBJ1-6; D is uncertain. From germline, CDR1 is MNHEY and CDR2 SMNVEV (reference sequence). This CDR3 has 14 amino acids. Trimming cost V 1 base and J 4 bases, with 5 bases left between them.

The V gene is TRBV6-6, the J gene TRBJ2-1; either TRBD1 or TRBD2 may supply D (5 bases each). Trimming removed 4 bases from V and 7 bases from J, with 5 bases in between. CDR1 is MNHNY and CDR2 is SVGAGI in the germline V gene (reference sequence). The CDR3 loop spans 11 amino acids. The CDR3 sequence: CASSWGNEQFF. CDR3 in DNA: TGTGCCAGCAGTTGGGGGAATGAGCAGTTCTTC.

CDR3 nucleotide sequence: TGTGCCAGCAGTAGCGGACCTATCACAGATACGCAGTATTTT. It encodes CASSSGPITDTQYF. The J gene is TRBJ2-3, the V gene TRBV6-6; a weak D match, TRBD2 (5 bases). V dropped 5 bases and J dropped 2 bases, with 11 bases sitting between them. CDR1 and CDR2 (germline): MNHNY, SVGAGI (reference sequence). This CDR3 comprises 14 residues.

CDR3 sequence: CASSPTRGLGYGYTF. CDR3 nucleotides: TGTGCCAGCAGTCCAACAAGAGGGCTCGGCTATGGCTACACCTTC. This chain uses TRBV27 with TRBJ1-2, with D unresolved. The V and J ends lost 5 bases and 4 bases respectively, with 17 bases between them. The CDR3 loop spans 15 amino acids. The germline gives CDR1 MNHEY, CDR2 SMNVEV (reference sequence).

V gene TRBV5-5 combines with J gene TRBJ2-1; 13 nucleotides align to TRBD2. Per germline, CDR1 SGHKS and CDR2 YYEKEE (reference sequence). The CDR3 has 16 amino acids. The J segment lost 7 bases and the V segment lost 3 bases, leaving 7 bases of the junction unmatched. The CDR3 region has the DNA TGTGCCAGCAGCTCTTTACTAGCGGGGGGGCCAAATGAGCAGTTCTTC. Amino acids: CASSSLLAGGPNEQFF. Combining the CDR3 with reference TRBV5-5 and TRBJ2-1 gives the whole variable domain DAGVTQSPTHLIKTRGQQVTLRCSPISGHKSVSWYQQVLGQGPQFIFQYYEKEERGRGNFPDRFSARQFPNYSSELNVNALLLGDSALYLCASSSLLAGGPNEQFFGPGTRLTVL.

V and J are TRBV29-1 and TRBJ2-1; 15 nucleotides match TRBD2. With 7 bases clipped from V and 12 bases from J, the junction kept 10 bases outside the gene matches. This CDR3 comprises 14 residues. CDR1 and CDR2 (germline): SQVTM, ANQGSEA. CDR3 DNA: TGCAGCGCTTGGACTAGCGGGGGGGCATCTTGGCAGTTCTTC. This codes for CSAWTSGGASWQFF.